The 21 T cell receptor beta chains below were found in one sample sequenced in a study of blood T cell repertoires in COVID-19. Assay used: immunoSEQ multiplex PCR; TCRdb lists only in-frame clones, some missing. The data contain a few hundred thousand clones, about 88% of them seen just once; the ten biggest clones take up 10%. Sample: peripheral blood. The receptors shown here come from a woman between 50 and 59 years old with COVID-19, enrolled during active disease.

The chain is built from TRBV6-6 and TRBJ1-1; TRBD1 is a possible D gene (5 bases). CDR3 size: 16 residues. With 2 bases removed from V and 3 bases from J, the gap between germline ends came to 16 bases. Germline-derived CDR1 and CDR2 are MNHNY and SVGAGI (reference sequence). The DNA for the CDR3 is TGTGCCAGCAGTTACGACCTACCTGGGGCGGACACTGAAGCTTTCTTT. Translating it yields CASSYDLPGADTEAFF.

This chain uses TRBV10-1 with TRBJ2-7, with 7 bases matching TRBD1. Germline CDR1 is WNHNN and CDR2 is SYGVQD (reference sequence). V lost 7 bases and J lost 3; bases outside the gene matches: 9. The CDR3 totals 14 residues. The CDR3 DNA is TGCGCCAGCAACCCCGGGACAGATAACTACGAGCAGTACGTC. Translated, it gives CASNPGTDNYEQYV.

The J gene is TRBJ1-2, the V gene TRBV24-1; D is ambiguous. V was clipped by 4 bases and J by 2 bases, with 7 bases between them. The CDR3 has 13 residues. Germline V gene sequence: CDR1 KGHDR, CDR2 SFDVKD. The CDR3 bases are TGTGCCACCAGTGAGCGCGTAAACTATGGCTACACCTTC. It codes for CATSERVNYGYTF.

The gene calls are TRBV5-1 and TRBJ2-7; D remains ambiguous. V lost 2 bases and J 3 bases, leaving 9 bases between the germline ends. Germline V gene data show CDR1 as SGHRS and CDR2 as YFSETQ. This CDR3 is 13 amino acids long. Here the CDR3 DNA reads TGCGCCAGCAGCTTTGTCAGCGACTACGAGCAGTACTTC. The encoded protein is CASSFVSDYEQYF.

The chain combines TRBV30 with TRBJ1-4; TRBD1 matches 9 bases. The V gene end was trimmed by 3 bases and the J gene end by 5 bases; junction bases not matched to a gene: 1. From germline, CDR1 is GTSNPN and CDR2 SVGIG (reference sequence). The CDR3 is 13 amino acids. The CDR3 loop is CAWRGTGNEKLFF. The CDR3, as DNA: TGTGCCTGGAGAGGGACAGGGAATGAAAAACTGTTTTTT.

V and J are TRBV13 and TRBJ1-1; 7 bases are a match to TRBD1. Per the germline V gene, CDR1 is PRHDT and CDR2 is FYEKMQ (reference sequence). J lost 2 bases, V lost 2 bases, and 8 bases had no gene match. The length of the CDR3 is 16 residues. In DNA, the CDR3 is TGTGCCAGCAGCTTACAATCGACAGGGCTTAACACTGAAGCTTTCTTT. Amino acids: CASSLQSTGLNTEAFF.

This clone was picked up a small number of times. V and J are TRBV28 and TRBJ1-1; tentative D call: TRBD1 (6 bases). The CDR3 runs 15 residues. V gave up 6 bases and J gave up 4 bases, with 18 bases separating them. Germline lookup yields CDR1 MDHEN and CDR2 SYDVKM. CDR3 sequence (DNA): TGTGCCAGCAGCCAGGACAGACCTGGGATCACTGAAGCTTTCTTT. This sequence encodes CASSQDRPGITEAFF.

This clone was found once. The CDR3 spells CASSGTVAYNEQFF. The DNA for the CDR3 is TGTGCCAGCAGCGGGACTGTGGCCTACAATGAGCAGTTCTTC. The rearrangement uses TRBV6-5 and TRBJ2-1, with D tentatively TRBD2 (6 bases). This CDR3 contains 14 residues. Trimming shortened V by 6 bases and J by 2 bases, and 11 bases separated the two germline ends. Germline CDR1 and CDR2: MNHEY and SVGAGI.

The chain employs TRBV9 and TRBJ2-2, with TRBD2 identical over 9 bases. J was trimmed by 4 bases and V by 0 bases; bases with no gene match: 4. Germline V gives CDR1 SGDLS, CDR2 YYNGEE. The CDR3 runs 16 residues. CDR3 in DNA: TGTGCCAGCAGCGTAGCAGCGGGGGGATCCACCGGGGAGCTGTTTTTT. This sequence encodes CASSVAAGGSTGELFF. Variable domain in full (rest from reference TRBV9 and TRBJ2-2): DSGVTQTPKHLITATGQRVTLRCSPRSGDLSVYWYQQSLDQGLQFLIQYYNGEERAKGNILERFSAQQFPDLHSELNLSSLELGDSALYFCASSVAAGGSTGELFFGEGSRLTVL.

J is TRBJ2-2 and V is TRBV6-5; the match to TRBD1 covers 7 bases. CDR1 and CDR2 (germline): MNHEY, SVGAGI. The CDR3 has 14 residues. The J segment lost 4 bases and the V segment lost 6 bases, leaving 5 bases of the junction unmatched. In nucleotides, the CDR3 is TGTGCCAGCAGCTACGACAGGGCCACCGGGGAGCTGTTTTTT. Translated, it gives CASSYDRATGELFF.

The chain carries TRBV2 and TRBJ1-1; D is uncertain. CDR1 SNHLY and CDR2 FYNNEI come from the germline V gene. This CDR3 contains 15 residues. V shed 3 bases and J shed 0 bases, with 11 bases lying between them. The CDR3 here is CASSDRSSMNTEAFF. As DNA, the CDR3 is TGTGCCAGCAGTGATCGAAGTAGCATGAACACTGAAGCTTTCTTT. Looking up the rest from reference TRBV2 and TRBJ1-1 gives the full variable domain: EPEVTQTPSHQVTQMGQEVILRCVPISNHLYFYWYRQILGQKVEFLVSFYNNEISEKSEIFDDQFSVERPDGSNFTLKIRSTKLEDSAMYFCASSDRSSMNTEAFFGQGTRLTVV.

The genes are TRBV19 and TRBJ2-5; D is possibly TRBD2 (6 bases). This CDR3 contains 13 residues. V dropped 5 bases and J dropped 5 bases, with 12 bases sitting between them. The germline V gene encodes CDR1 LNHDA and CDR2 SQIVND (reference sequence). For the CDR3, the DNA is TGTGCCAGTAGTCTCGTAAGCGGGGAGACCCAGTACTTC. The encoded protein is CASSLVSGETQYF.

This clone was seen a handful of times. The chain is built from TRBV19 and TRBJ2-2; possibly TRBD2 for D (5 bases). The V end lost 4 bases, the J end lost 0 bases, and 9 bases lay between the germline ends. The CDR3 extends over 15 amino acids. The germline gives CDR1 LNHDA, CDR2 SQIVND (reference sequence). CDR3 sequence: CASSKTTSNTGELFF. The CDR3 DNA follows: TGTGCCAGTAGTAAGACTACTTCGAACACCGGGGAGCTGTTTTTT.

This chain connects TRBV6-5 to TRBJ1-2; D is possibly TRBD1 (5 bases). Trimming removed 2 bases at V and 6 bases at J, with 16 bases between. CDR3 length equals 15 residues. CDR1 and CDR2 (germline): MNHEY, SVGAGI. CDR3 nucleotide sequence: TGTGCCAGCAGTTACGGCGGGGCAGGATGGGATGGCTACACCTTC. Residues: CASSYGGAGWDGYTF.

This chain links TRBV9 with TRBJ2-5; 9 bases match TRBD2. J was trimmed by 1 base and V by 4 bases; bases with no gene match: 11. CDR3 size: 17 residues. Germline CDR1 SGDLS, CDR2 YYNGEE. As DNA, the CDR3 is TGTGCCAGCAGCCCCCAGAGGCCTAGCGGGATCCAAGAGACCCAGTACTTC. It encodes CASSPQRPSGIQETQYF.

V and J are TRBV6-5 and TRBJ1-1; 12 positions match TRBD1. The CDR3 covers 15 residues. Germline V lookup: CDR1 MNHEY, CDR2 SVGAGI. The trim removed 6 bases at V and 6 bases at J, leaving 8 bases unmatched. The CDR3 DNA sequence: TGTGCCAGCAGCAGAGTCCGGGACAGGGGGCCTGAAGCTTTCTTT. As protein: CASSRVRDRGPEAFF.

This clone was detected many times. The chain recombines TRBV5-5 with TRBJ1-2; D is perhaps TRBD1 (6 bases). CDR3 length equals 15 residues. V lost 4 bases and J 2 bases, leaving 15 bases between the germline ends. Germline CDR1 SGHKS, CDR2 YYEKEE (reference sequence). This CDR3 is CASSPYPTGNYGYTF. CDR3 nucleotide sequence: TGTGCCAGCAGCCCGTACCCGACAGGCAACTATGGCTACACCTTC.

The rearrangement uses TRBV4-2 and TRBJ2-1, with TRBD2 identical over 9 bases. With V trimmed by 0 bases and J by 9 bases, 6 bases remained unmatched. Germline values: CDR1 LGHNA, CDR2 YNFKEQ. This CDR3 is built from 15 residues. DNA for the CDR3: TGTGCCAGCAGCCAAGAGACACTAGCGGGCGGTGAGCAGTTCTTC. This gives the protein CASSQETLAGGEQFF.

The chain links TRBV5-5 to TRBJ2-2; TRBD1 aligns across 8 bases. Germline V gene data show CDR1 as SGHKS and CDR2 as YYEKEE (reference sequence). J was trimmed by 1 base and V by 5 bases; bases with no gene match: 4. The CDR3 loop spans 15 amino acids. CDR3 DNA sequence: TGTGCCAGCAGATCCGGACAGGGGAACACCGGGGAGCTGTTTTTT. Protein sequence: CASRSGQGNTGELFF.

The chain uses TRBV2 and TRBJ1-2; 11 bases agree with TRBD1. The CDR3 extends over 15 amino acids. CDR1 is SNHLY and CDR2 is FYNNEI in the germline V gene. V was clipped by 0 bases and J by 4 bases; unmatched bases: 1. CDR3 bases: TGTGCCAGCAGTGAAGCGGGGACAGGGGGCTATGGCTACACCTTC. This gives the protein CASSEAGTGGYGYTF.

The CDR3 reads CASSLYDRENTEAFF. In DNA form, the CDR3 reads TGTGCCAGCAGCTTATACGACAGGGAGAACACTGAAGCTTTCTTT. This sequence joins TRBV7-9 and TRBJ1-1, with 7 nucleotides matching TRBD1. The CDR3 is 15 residues long. Per germline, CDR1 SEHNR and CDR2 FQNEAQ (reference sequence). The junction had 4 bases not matched to a gene; V was cut back by 2 bases and J by 1 base. Full variable domain (remainder filled in from reference TRBV7-9 and TRBJ1-1): DTGVSQNPRHKITKRGQNVTFRCDPISEHNRLYWYRQTLGQGPEFLTYFQNEAQLEKSRLLSDRFSAERPKGSFSTLEIQRTEQGDSAMYLCASSLYDRENTEAFFGQGTRLTVV.